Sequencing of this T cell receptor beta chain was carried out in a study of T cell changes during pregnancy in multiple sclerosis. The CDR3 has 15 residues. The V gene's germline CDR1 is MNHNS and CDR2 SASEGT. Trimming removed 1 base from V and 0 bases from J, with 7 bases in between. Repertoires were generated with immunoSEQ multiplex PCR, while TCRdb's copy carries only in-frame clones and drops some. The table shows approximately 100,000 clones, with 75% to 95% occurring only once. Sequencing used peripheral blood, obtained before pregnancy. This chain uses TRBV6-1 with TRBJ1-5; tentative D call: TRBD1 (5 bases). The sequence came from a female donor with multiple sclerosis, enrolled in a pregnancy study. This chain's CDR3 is CASSEGTHSNQPQHF. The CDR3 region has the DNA TGTGCCAGCAGTGAAGGGACACATAGCAATCAGCCCCAGCATTTT.